This T cell receptor (beta chain) was found in a study of blood T cell repertoires in COVID-19. Study background: Specimens from acute and convalescent COVID-19 originated in the United States, Italy and Spain. From T cells, B-cell-depleted T cells, or PBMCs came the material, which was cDNA or gDNA.

During active infection, Seattle patients enrolled and were then monitored through disease. Authors' analysis steps: From reference gene primer amplification, estimates of nucleated cell counts were derived. Data came from immunoSEQ multiplex PCR; TCRdb stores just in-frame clones and leaves some out. Clone size and the V and J calls come from that table; the DNA yielded D and trimming. The sample records 260,000 or so clones, 80% to 90% being singletons. Germline loops: CDR1 SNHLY, CDR2 FYNNEI. This CDR3 has 15 amino acids. V was shortened by 6 bases and J by 7 bases, with 19 bases between the two germline ends. This clone was seen a few times.

The chain joins TRBV2 to TRBJ1-5; perhaps TRBD1 as D (5 bases). The receptor comes from an elderly woman with COVID-19, enrolled during active disease. What was sequenced was peripheral blood. CDR3 in amino acids: CASSAKTAIGQPQHF. For the CDR3, the DNA is TGTGCCAGCAGCGCAAAGACAGCGATCGGGCAGCCCCAGCATTTT.